These 32 T cell receptor beta chains share one sample of origin, sequenced in a study of cytomegalovirus exposure and HLA in healthy donors (dated by TCRdb to about 2017). Libraries were constructed by the immunoSEQ multiplex PCR assay. For the multiplex PCR, a mixture combining 60 forward primers for TCR Vbeta segments and 13 reverse primers for TCR Jbeta segments was used. TCRdb limited this immuneACCESS table to in-frame rearrangements with V and J called. A share of clones is missing; checked studies link under half to unresolved V genes, and the rest is unexplained. Recorded for this sample are roughly 130,000 clones; approximately 82% of them occurred a single time. 2.5% to 3% of the sample goes to the ten largest clones. Material: PBMCs. The origin of the receptors is a woman between 18 and 29 years old in good health and CMV-seropositive.

The chain uses TRBV7-8 and TRBJ2-7; TRBD1 matches 7 bases. Germline assignment: CDR1 SGHVS and CDR2 FQNEAQ. V was pared by 5 bases and J by 6 bases, with 10 bases of the junction left unmatched. This CDR3 comprises 14 residues. This CDR3 reads CASSPRTGQAEQYF. Written as DNA, the CDR3 is TGTGCCAGCAGCCCCCGGACAGGACAAGCCGAGCAGTACTTC. Full variable domain (missing parts from reference TRBV7-8 and TRBJ2-7): GAGVSQSPRYKVAKRGQDVALRCDPISGHVSLFWYQQALGQGPEFLTYFQNEAQLDKSGLPSDRFFAERPEGSVSTLKIQRTQQEDSAVYLCASSPRTGQAEQYFGPGTRLTVT.

The J gene is TRBJ1-2, the V gene TRBV6-5, with 7 positions matching TRBD1. This CDR3 is built from 13 residues. Germline V gives CDR1 MNHEY, CDR2 SVGAGI. The J segment lost 5 bases and the V segment lost 8 bases, leaving 8 bases of the junction unmatched. DNA for the CDR3: TGTGCCAGCTCGCCGCCGGGACAGTATGGCTACACCTTC. Residues: CASSPPGQYGYTF.

V and J are TRBV5-4 and TRBJ2-5, with 7 bases lining up with TRBD2. The germline V gene has CDR1 SGHNT and CDR2 YYREEE (reference sequence). CDR3 length equals 12 residues. Trimming at V came to 4 bases and at J to 7 bases, leaving 4 bases not matched to a gene. CDR3 coding DNA: TGTGCCAGCAGCCTCCGCGGGGGGACCCAGTACTTC. Amino acids: CASSLRGGTQYF.

The chain employs TRBV7-3 and TRBJ2-3, with TRBD2 identical over 13 bases. This CDR3 spans 16 amino acids. CDR1 SGHTA and CDR2 FQGTGA come from the germline V gene. V shed 4 bases and J 4 bases; nucleotides not matched to a gene: 5. The CDR3 region is CASSYQLAGGSDTQYF. DNA for the CDR3: TGTGCCAGCAGCTACCAACTAGCGGGGGGGTCAGATACGCAGTATTTT.

The chain joins TRBV28 to TRBJ2-7; D is unresolved. V shed 5 bases and J shed 1 base, with 9 bases lying between them. The CDR3 runs to 13 residues. CDR1 is MDHEN and CDR2 is SYDVKM in the germline V gene. The CDR3 bases are TGTGCCAGCAGTCCTCCTCTTTCCTACGAGCAGTACTTC. Protein sequence: CASSPPLSYEQYF.

The J gene is TRBJ2-7, the V gene TRBV6-5; 9 bases are shared with TRBD1. After removal of 4 bases from V and 4 bases from J, the junction contained 5 bases not matched to a gene. This CDR3 contains 14 residues. Germline loops: CDR1 MNHEY, CDR2 SVGAGI. DNA of the CDR3: TGTGCCAGCAGTTCGGGACAGGGTGGGTACGAGCAGTACTTC. Translating it yields CASSSGQGGYEQYF.

The chain uses TRBV5-4 and TRBJ2-3; TRBD1 agrees at 7 bases. This CDR3 spans 15 amino acids. Germline trimming cut 0 bases from V and 6 bases from J; bases unmatched to any gene: 7. Germline assignment: CDR1 SGHNT and CDR2 YYREEE (reference sequence). This CDR3 is CASSLGGQSLDTQYF. CDR3 bases: TGTGCCAGCAGCTTGGGGGGACAGAGTCTGGATACGCAGTATTTT.

The chain uses TRBV29-1 and TRBJ2-7; tentatively, D is TRBD1 (5 bases). V dropped 6 bases and J dropped 2 bases, with 11 bases sitting between them. The germline CDR1 and CDR2 sequences are SQVTM and ANQGSEA. CDR3 length: 12 amino acids. The CDR3 protein is CSVNGQAYEQYF. The CDR3 DNA reads TGCAGCGTGAACGGACAAGCCTACGAGCAGTACTTC.

This chain uses TRBV5-4 with TRBJ2-3, with D maybe TRBD1 (6 bases). Deletions cut 0 bases from V and 2 bases from J, with 13 bases between. CDR3 size: 16 residues. Germline-derived CDR1 and CDR2 are SGHNT and YYREEE (reference sequence). The chain's CDR3 is CASSLASWDNTDTQYF. Written as DNA, the CDR3 is TGTGCCAGCAGCTTGGCCTCGTGGGACAACACAGATACGCAGTATTTT. The full variable domain, with the rest looked up from reference TRBV5-4 and TRBJ2-3, is ETGVTQSPTHLIKTRGQQVTLRCSSQSGHNTVSWYQQALGQGPQFIFQYYREEENGRGNFPPRFSGLQFPNYSSELNVNALELDDSALYLCASSLASWDNTDTQYFGPGTRLTVL.

The V gene is TRBV7-9, the J gene TRBJ2-3, with TRBD2 as a possible D gene (5 bases). Trimming removed 5 bases at V and 0 bases at J, with 18 bases between. The length of the CDR3 is 17 residues. Germline-derived CDR1 and CDR2 are SEHNR and FQNEAQ (reference sequence). As DNA, the CDR3 is TGTGCCAGCAGCCCTCCCCAAATAGCGTTTAGCACAGATACGCAGTATTTT. It translates to CASSPPQIAFSTDTQYF.

The J gene is TRBJ2-1, the V gene TRBV4-2; 10 bases match TRBD2. The CDR3 is made up of 16 amino acids. The V and J ends lost 4 bases and 8 bases, in that order; junction bases with no gene match: 11. Per germline, CDR1 LGHNA and CDR2 YNFKEQ. The CDR3 nucleotides read TGTGCCAGCAGCCTCCTAGCGGGGGTCCTCGGCGATGAGCAGTTCTTC. Translating it yields CASSLLAGVLGDEQFF.

As DNA, the CDR3 is TGTGCCAGCTCGCCGGACTTCACTAGCACAGATACGCAGTATTTT. Translated, it gives CASSPDFTSTDTQYF. This chain uses TRBV18 with TRBJ2-3; D may be TRBD2 (5 bases). V lost 6 bases and J lost 0, with 13 bases in between. Per the germline V gene, CDR1 is KGHSH and CDR2 is LQKENI. This CDR3 has 15 amino acids.

Here the CDR3 DNA reads TGTGCCAGCAGTGGGCCAGGCCTTAGCACAGATACGCAGTATTTT. This sequence encodes CASSGPGLSTDTQYF. The genes are TRBV2 and TRBJ2-3; no clear D gene. The CDR3 sequence is 15 residues long. Trimming shortened V by 4 bases and J by 0 bases, and 11 bases separated the two germline ends. Germline V CDR1 and CDR2: SNHLY, FYNNEI.

The chain recombines TRBV2 with TRBJ2-5; TRBD1 is a possible D gene (5 bases). V shed 5 bases and J shed 2 bases, with 12 bases lying between them. Germline V gives CDR1 SNHLY, CDR2 FYNNEI. The CDR3 sequence is 14 residues long. In DNA, the CDR3 is TGTGCCAGCAGTAGGACAAGAAGTCAAGAGACCCAGTACTTC. It is translated as CASSRTRSQETQYF.

CDR3 amino acids: CSARGGGRAFF. Here the CDR3 DNA reads TGCAGTGCTAGAGGCGGGGGTCGAGCTTTCTTT. The chain couples TRBV20-1 to TRBJ1-1; D possibly corresponds to TRBD1 (5 bases). CDR1 is DFQATT, CDR2 SNEGSKA, per germline (reference sequence). The CDR3 extends over 11 amino acids. V lost 1 base and J lost 10, with 10 bases in between.

This clone was detected once. The same CDR3 can be traced to other DNA sequences in this sample. V gene TRBV7-9 combines with J gene TRBJ2-7, with D possibly matching TRBD2 (6 bases). There are 13 residues in the CDR3. Per the germline V gene, CDR1 is SEHNR and CDR2 is FQNEAQ (reference sequence). V gave up 3 bases and J gave up 1 base, with 7 bases separating them. CDR3 protein: CASSLRGSYEQYF. For the CDR3, the DNA is TGTGCCAGCAGCTTGCGGGGTTCCTACGAGCAGTACTTC. Full variable domain (missing parts from reference TRBV7-9 and TRBJ2-7): DTGVSQNPRHKITKRGQNVTFRCDPISEHNRLYWYRQTLGQGPEFLTYFQNEAQLEKSRLLSDRFSAERPKGSFSTLEIQRTEQGDSAMYLCASSLRGSYEQYFGPGTRLTVT.

This chain links TRBV25-1 with TRBJ2-3; 8 positions match TRBD1. This CDR3 spans 15 amino acids. Germline V gene lookup returns CDR1 MGHDK and CDR2 SYGVNS. Germline trimming cut 3 bases from V and 2 bases from J; bases unmatched to any gene: 4. For the CDR3, the DNA is TGTGCCAGCAGTGACTCGGACAGGGTCACAGATACGCAGTATTTT. Translation: CASSDSDRVTDTQYF.

This chain joins TRBV9 and TRBJ2-5, with a possible D match to TRBD2 (6 bases). The CDR3 extends over 15 amino acids. Looked up from germline, CDR1 is SGDLS and CDR2 is YYNGEE. Trimming took 5 bases from V and 7 from J, leaving 21 bases between them. The chain's CDR3 is CASSEEGGGGGTQYF. For the CDR3, the DNA is TGTGCCAGCAGTGAAGAGGGCGGTGGGGGAGGGACCCAGTACTTC.

Only one count was recorded for this clone. This chain uses TRBV6-1 with TRBJ1-4; 7 bases line up with TRBD1. Germline trimming cut 5 bases from V and 16 bases from J; bases unmatched to any gene: 7. Per germline, CDR1 MNHNS and CDR2 SASEGT. CDR3 length: 11 amino acids. DNA for the CDR3: TGTGCCAGCAGTACGACAGGGAAGCAGTTTTTT. It yields the protein CASSTTGKQFF.

The chain couples TRBV9 to TRBJ1-2, with 7 positions matching TRBD1. This CDR3 has 13 amino acids. The J segment lost 5 bases and the V segment lost 3 bases, leaving 4 bases of the junction unmatched. CDR1 SGDLS and CDR2 YYNGEE come from the germline V gene. Written as DNA, the CDR3 is TGTGCCAGCAGCGGATGGACAGGTTATGGCTACACCTTC. Protein sequence: CASSGWTGYGYTF.

V usage is TRBV6-1 and J usage is TRBJ2-3, with D maybe TRBD2 (6 bases). The CDR3 contains 13 residues. Per germline, CDR1 MNHNS and CDR2 SASEGT. The V end lost 9 bases, the J end lost 6 bases, and 16 bases lay between the germline ends. The CDR3 DNA reads TGTGCCAGAGGGGACTTCGGAGGGGATACGCAGTATTTT. It encodes CARGDFGGDTQYF.

The chain uses TRBV5-1 and TRBJ1-2; D remains unclear. The CDR3 contains 13 residues. Per the germline V gene, CDR1 is SGHRS and CDR2 is YFSETQ. V was pared by 0 bases and J by 7 bases, with 10 bases between. Here the CDR3 reads CASSLGPEGGYTF. CDR3 DNA sequence: TGCGCCAGCAGCTTGGGACCGGAGGGTGGCTACACCTTC.

This chain uses TRBV7-8 with TRBJ1-1; D ambiguous. The germline CDR1 and CDR2 sequences are SGHVS and FQNEAQ. V was pared by 3 bases and J by 0 bases, with 8 bases between. This CDR3 is 14 amino acids long. CDR3 nucleotides: TGTGCCAGCAGCTTGGAGATGCTGAACACTGAAGCTTTCTTT. This sequence encodes CASSLEMLNTEAFF.

V and J are TRBV27 and TRBJ1-5, with 9 bases that match TRBD1. The CDR3 loop spans 17 amino acids. Germline CDR1 reads MNHEY; CDR2 reads SMNVEV (reference sequence). With V trimmed by 7 bases and J by 0 bases, 10 bases remained unmatched. This chain's CDR3 is CASMPGTGHNSNQPQHF. CDR3 nucleotides: TGTGCCAGCATGCCAGGGACAGGGCATAATAGCAATCAGCCCCAGCATTTT.

V usage is TRBV4-1 and J usage is TRBJ2-7, with a weak D call TRBD1 (5 bases). Germline CDR1 MGHRA, CDR2 YSYEKL. Trimming left V 4 bases short and J 2 bases short, with 9 bases between. This CDR3 is built from 13 residues. The CDR3 here is CASSPRQTYEQYF. CDR3 nucleotides: TGCGCCAGCAGCCCCAGACAGACCTACGAGCAGTACTTC.

The rearrangement links TRBV5-4 to TRBJ1-6; 10 nucleotides line up with TRBD1. The CDR3 covers 15 residues. V trimming: 4 bases; J trimming: 6 bases; junction bases outside the gene matches: 4. CDR1 and CDR2 (germline): SGHNT, YYREEE (reference sequence). CDR3 sequence (DNA): TGTGCCAGCAGCCCCCGGACAGGGGGTAATTCACCCCTCCACTTT. Translation: CASSPRTGGNSPLHF.

The chain joins TRBV2 to TRBJ2-7, with D possibly matching TRBD2 (6 bases). This CDR3 is built from 14 residues. V shed 3 bases and J shed 7 bases, with 16 bases lying between them. Germline CDR1 reads SNHLY; CDR2 reads FYNNEI. CDR3 amino acids: CASSDRGASEEQYF. In DNA form, the CDR3 reads TGTGCCAGCAGTGACCGCGGGGCCTCTGAGGAGCAGTACTTC. Combining the CDR3 with reference TRBV2 and TRBJ2-7 gives the whole variable domain EPEVTQTPSHQVTQMGQEVILRCVPISNHLYFYWYRQILGQKVEFLVSFYNNEISEKSEIFDDQFSVERPDGSNFTLKIRSTKLEDSAMYFCASSDRGASEEQYFGPGTRLTVT.

This clone was observed a few times. The V gene is TRBV28, the J gene TRBJ2-7, with TRBD1 as a possible D gene (5 bases). Germline values: CDR1 MDHEN, CDR2 SYDVKM. The CDR3 covers 15 residues. Trimming removed 1 base at V and 3 bases at J, with 13 bases between. The CDR3 nucleotides are TGTGCCAGCAGTTTATTAGGGGAAGTAGGCTACGAGCAGTACTTC. Its protein product is CASSLLGEVGYEQYF.

This clone was detected only a few times. The rearrangement uses TRBV5-1 and TRBJ2-1; 9 bases line up with TRBD2. Germline-derived CDR1 and CDR2 are SGHRS and YFSETQ. There are 15 residues in the CDR3. V shed 4 bases, J shed 9 bases, and the junction held 11 bases outside the gene matches. The CDR3 loop is CASSDTTGGGGEQFF. CDR3 sequence (DNA): TGCGCCAGCAGCGATACTACGGGCGGGGGGGGTGAGCAGTTCTTC.

The V and J genes are TRBV6-4 and TRBJ2-7; unclear D gene. The CDR3 is 12 amino acids. V lost 7 bases and J lost 12, with 19 bases in between. The germline gives CDR1 MRHNA, CDR2 SNTAGT. The CDR3 DNA follows: TGTGCCAGCACCCCTTTAAGCGCCTGGCGGTACTTC. Protein product: CASTPLSAWRYF.

The chain links TRBV6-6 to TRBJ2-2; D remains unclear. Trimming removed 4 bases at V and 5 bases at J, with 5 bases between. Germline-derived CDR1 and CDR2 are MNHNY and SVGAGI (reference sequence). The CDR3 is 12 amino acids. CDR3 sequence: CASSFQTGELFF. Here the CDR3 DNA reads TGTGCCAGCAGTTTCCAAACCGGGGAGCTGTTTTTT.

The CDR3 here is CASSQTLAGRGETQYF. CDR3 coding DNA: TGTGCCAGCAGCCAGACGTTAGCGGGGCGGGGAGAGACCCAGTACTTC. The V gene is TRBV9, the J gene TRBJ2-5; 8 bases line up with TRBD2. This CDR3 region has 16 residues. Germline values: CDR1 SGDLS, CDR2 YYNGEE. After removal of 4 bases from V and 4 bases from J, the junction contained 12 bases not matched to a gene.